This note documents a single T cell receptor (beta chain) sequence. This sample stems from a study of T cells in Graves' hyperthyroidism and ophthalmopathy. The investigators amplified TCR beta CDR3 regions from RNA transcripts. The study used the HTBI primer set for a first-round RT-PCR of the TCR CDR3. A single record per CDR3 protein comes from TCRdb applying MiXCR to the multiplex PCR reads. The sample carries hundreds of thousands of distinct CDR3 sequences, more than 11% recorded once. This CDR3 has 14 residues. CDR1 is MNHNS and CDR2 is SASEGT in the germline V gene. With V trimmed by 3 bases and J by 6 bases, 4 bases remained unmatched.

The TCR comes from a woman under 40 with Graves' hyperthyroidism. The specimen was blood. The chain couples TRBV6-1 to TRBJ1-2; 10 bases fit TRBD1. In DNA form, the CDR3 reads TGTGCCAGCAGTGAGACAGGGGGCCTGGATGGCTACACCTTC. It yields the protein CASSETGGLDGYTF.